This TCR beta chain originates from a study of T cell clones after liver transplantation (dated by TCRdb to about 2019). Background on the whole study: Samples were obtained from ITN030ST, a randomized trial in which withdrawal of immunosuppression was attempted within 2 years of liver transplantation. Of the eight recipients, a few were HCV-positive, while the remaining recipients had been transplanted for non-autoimmune, non-viral indications. Tolerance was defined as complete immunosuppression withdrawal for at least one year with no rise in liver enzymes beyond twice the upper limit of normal. The subjects received no induction therapy and were kept on standard immunosuppression until randomization at 12-24 months post-transplant. The studied cohort comprised 8 liver transplant recipients, 3 classified as tolerant and 5 as non-tolerant. Blood samples were collected pre-transplant, pre-randomization before withdrawal, and post-randomization after either complete withdrawal or failed withdrawal. After a pre-transplant mixed lymphocyte reaction, TCRbeta sequencing was used to pinpoint donor-reactive T cell clones, which were subsequently tracked in post-transplant blood. Third party-reactive TCRbeta sequences from pre-transplant MLRs were also identified as an antigen-independent comparator for donor-reactive sequences.

About this clone itself: Its cognate antigen has yet to be identified. No base quality values were provided; no much bigger clone lies one nucleotide off.

Points the paper makes about the study in general: Once repertoire turnover was taken into account, donor-reactive detection showed a significant reduction for CD4 in 7 of 8 subjects and for CD8 in 8 of 8. In 5 of 8 subjects, circulating donor-reactive CD4 TCRbeta sequences decreased significantly after transplant, regardless of tolerance or HCV status. Conclusions were preliminary, limited by small, heterogeneous patient numbers and non-standardized post-transplant time points. Low numbers of available donor cells limited the measurable donor-reactive repertoire in a couple of subjects. A greater decline was seen for donor-reactive sequences than for third party-reactive sequences, suggesting partial antigen-specific deletion unrelated to withdrawal success. Since no allograft tissue specimens were available, donor-reactive T cells may have migrated into the graft instead of being deleted.

Unmatched junction bases come to 8, with V trimmed by 7 bases and J by 3 bases. The CDR3 numbers 14 residues from cysteine through phenylalanine. Just the 42-base CDR3 DNA is kept, in frame starting at base 1. CDR1 and CDR2, per the germline V gene, are MNHEY and SVGAGI. High-throughput TCRbeta CDR3 sequencing of frozen genomic DNA was performed by immunoSEQ, including PCR amplification, mapping, bias correction and internal controls. From the authors' description of their analysis: Productive rearrangements were retained, and unique TCRbeta sequences were defined by the CDR3 nucleotide sequence together with the V and J gene. For classification of a sequence as donor-reactive, at least 5-fold expansion in CFSE-low cells relative to unstimulated pre-transplant cells and a frequency of at least 0.01% were required. Minimum frequency thresholds were set for each subject based on the unstimulated sample with the lowest template count, ensuring at least 90% detection power. Jensen-Shannon divergence between the top 1000 TCRbeta sequences post- versus pre-transplant served as the measure of repertoire turnover. Two-sided Fisher's exact tests were used to test for changes in how often donor-reactive sequences were detected. TCRdb mirrors the immuneACCESS table, restricted to in-frame sequences. Some clones are absent from its copies; in checked studies, under half trace to an unresolved V gene, and the reason for the others is unknown. The V and J calls and the clone size are those of that table, but D and trimming were determined from the DNA. A total of some 80,000 clones appear in this sample, under 90% of them only once. More than 2% of the sample is in the top ten clones.

Thawed unstimulated PBMCs were stained for CD3, CD4 and CD8 and FACS-sorted into CD3+CD4+ and CD3+CD8+ populations. All 8 studied subjects were randomized to withdrawal of immunosuppression. The Qiagen DNeasy Blood and Tissue Kit was used for isolation of genomic DNA. The sequence was collected from a human patient who received a liver transplant. Some T cells may have been brought in with the graft after a transplant. This chain is built from TRBV6-5 and TRBJ1-2; 7 central bases correspond to TRBD1. The sequencing here drew on CD4+ T cells from blood, taken around 50 months after liver transplant. The CDR3 here reads CASTFGTGDYGYTF. The DNA is TGTGCCAGCACTTTCGGAACAGGGGACTATGGCTACACCTTC.